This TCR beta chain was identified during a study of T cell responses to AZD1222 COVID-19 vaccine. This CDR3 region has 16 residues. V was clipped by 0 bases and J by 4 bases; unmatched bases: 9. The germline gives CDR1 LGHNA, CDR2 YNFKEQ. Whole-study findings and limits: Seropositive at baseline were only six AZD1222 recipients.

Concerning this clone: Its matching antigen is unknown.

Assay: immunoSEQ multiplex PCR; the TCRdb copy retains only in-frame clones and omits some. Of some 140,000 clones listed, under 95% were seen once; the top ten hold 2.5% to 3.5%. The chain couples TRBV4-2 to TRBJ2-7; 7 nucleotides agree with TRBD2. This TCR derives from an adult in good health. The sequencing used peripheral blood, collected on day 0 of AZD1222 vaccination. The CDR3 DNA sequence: TGTGCCAGCAGCCAAGATGCGGGGGAGGGCCGGTACGAGCAGTACTTC. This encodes CASSQDAGEGRYEQYF.